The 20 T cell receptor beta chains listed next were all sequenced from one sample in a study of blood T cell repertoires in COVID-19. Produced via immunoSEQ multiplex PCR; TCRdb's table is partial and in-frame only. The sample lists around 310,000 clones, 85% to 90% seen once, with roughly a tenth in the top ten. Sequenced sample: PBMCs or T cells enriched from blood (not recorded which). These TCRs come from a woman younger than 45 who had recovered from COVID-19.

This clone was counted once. CDR3: CASSYGHGEKLFF. The CDR3 DNA reads as TGTGCCAGCAGTTACGGCCACGGGGAAAAACTGTTTTTT. V is TRBV6-6 and J is TRBJ1-4; the D is unclear. This CDR3 is 13 amino acids long. The germline gives CDR1 MNHNY, CDR2 SVGAGI (reference sequence). V was cut by 2 bases and J by 8 bases, with 9 bases left in between.

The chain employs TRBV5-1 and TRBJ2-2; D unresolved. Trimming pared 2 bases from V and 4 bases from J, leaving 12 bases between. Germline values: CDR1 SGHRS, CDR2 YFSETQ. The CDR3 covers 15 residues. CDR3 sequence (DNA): TGCGCCAGCAGCTTAGAGAGTAGGAGCACCGGGGAGCTGTTTTTT. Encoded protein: CASSLESRSTGELFF.

CDR3 nucleotides: TGTGCCAGTAGAGAAGGACAGGGAATTACTGAAGCTTTCTTT. Its translation: CASREGQGITEAFF. The chain carries TRBV19 and TRBJ1-1; 8 bases map to TRBD1. Germline-derived CDR1 and CDR2 are LNHDA and SQIVND (reference sequence). The CDR3 sequence is 14 residues long. With 6 bases clipped from V and 5 bases from J, the junction kept 8 bases outside the gene matches. The complete variable domain, with remaining parts taken from reference TRBV19 and TRBJ1-1, reads DGGITQSPKYLFRKEGQNVTLSCEQNLNHDAMYWYRQDPGQGLRLIYYSQIVNDFQKGDIAEGYSVSREKKESFPLTVTSAQKNPTAFYLCASREGQGITEAFFGQGTRLTVV.

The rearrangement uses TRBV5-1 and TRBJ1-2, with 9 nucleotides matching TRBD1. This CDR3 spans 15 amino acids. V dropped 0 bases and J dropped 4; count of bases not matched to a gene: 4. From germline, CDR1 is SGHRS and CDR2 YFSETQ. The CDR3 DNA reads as TGCGCCAGCAGCTTGGATGGGACAGGGATCTATGGCTACACCTTC. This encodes CASSLDGTGIYGYTF.

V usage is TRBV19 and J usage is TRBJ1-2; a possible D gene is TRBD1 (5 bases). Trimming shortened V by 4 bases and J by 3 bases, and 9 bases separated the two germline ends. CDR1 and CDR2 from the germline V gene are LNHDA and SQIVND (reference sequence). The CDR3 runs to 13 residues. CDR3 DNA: TGTGCCAGTAGTACCCAGGGTGACTATGGCTACACCTTC. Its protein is CASSTQGDYGYTF. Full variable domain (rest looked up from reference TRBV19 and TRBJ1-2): DGGITQSPKYLFRKEGQNVTLSCEQNLNHDAMYWYRQDPGQGLRLIYYSQIVNDFQKGDIAEGYSVSREKKESFPLTVTSAQKNPTAFYLCASSTQGDYGYTFGSGTRLTVV.

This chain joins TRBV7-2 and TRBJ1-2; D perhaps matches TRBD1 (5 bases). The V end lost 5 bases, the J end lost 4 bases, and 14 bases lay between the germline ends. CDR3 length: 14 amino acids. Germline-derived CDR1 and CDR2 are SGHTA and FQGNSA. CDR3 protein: CASSPRREAYGYTF. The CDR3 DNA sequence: TGTGCCAGCAGCCCTCGCAGGGAGGCCTATGGCTACACCTTC. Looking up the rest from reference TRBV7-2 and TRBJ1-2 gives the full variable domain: GAGVSQSPSNKVTEKGKDVELRCDPISGHTALYWYRQSLGQGLEFLIYFQGNSAPDKSGLPSDRFSAERTGGSVSTLTIQRTQQEDSAVYLCASSPRREAYGYTFGSGTRLTVV.

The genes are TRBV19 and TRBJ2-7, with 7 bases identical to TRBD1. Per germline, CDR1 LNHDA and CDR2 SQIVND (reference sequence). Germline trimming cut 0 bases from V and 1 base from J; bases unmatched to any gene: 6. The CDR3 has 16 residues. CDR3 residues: CASSIDLETGSYEQYF. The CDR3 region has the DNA TGTGCCAGTAGTATAGATCTTGAGACAGGGTCCTACGAGCAGTACTTC.

The CDR3 nucleotides are TGTGCCAGCAGCCCGACAGGTCACACCGGGGAGCTGTTTTTT. Its translation: CASSPTGHTGELFF. V and J are TRBV6-5 and TRBJ2-2, with a weak D call TRBD1 (6 bases). V was trimmed by 6 bases and J by 3 bases, leaving 11 bases between them. Germline CDR1 reads MNHEY; CDR2 reads SVGAGI. This CDR3 contains 14 residues.

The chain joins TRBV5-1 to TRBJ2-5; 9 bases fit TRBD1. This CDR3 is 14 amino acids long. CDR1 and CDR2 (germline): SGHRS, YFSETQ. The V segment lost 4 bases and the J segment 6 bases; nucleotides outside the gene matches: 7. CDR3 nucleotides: TGCGCCAGCAGCCCCCGGACAGGGGTTCAGACCCAGTACTTC. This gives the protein CASSPRTGVQTQYF.

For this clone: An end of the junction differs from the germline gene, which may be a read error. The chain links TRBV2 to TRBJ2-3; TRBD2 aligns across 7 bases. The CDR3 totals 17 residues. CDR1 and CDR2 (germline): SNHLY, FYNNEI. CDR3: CASREVKRLARTDTQYF. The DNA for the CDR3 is TGTGCCAGCAGAGAAGTTAAGAGACTAGCTCGAACAGATACGCAGTATTTT.

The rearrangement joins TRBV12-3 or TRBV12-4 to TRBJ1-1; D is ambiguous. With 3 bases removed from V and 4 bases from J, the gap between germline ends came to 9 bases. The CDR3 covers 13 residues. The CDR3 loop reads CASSFPSGTEAFF. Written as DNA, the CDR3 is TGTGCCAGCAGTTTCCCCTCCGGCACTGAAGCTTTCTTT.

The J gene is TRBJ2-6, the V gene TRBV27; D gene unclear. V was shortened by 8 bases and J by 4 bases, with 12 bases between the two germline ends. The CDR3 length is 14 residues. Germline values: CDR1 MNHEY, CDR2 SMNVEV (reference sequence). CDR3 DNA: TGTGCCAGCCGACTGTGGTCGGGGGCCAACGTCCTGACTTTC. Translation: CASRLWSGANVLTF.

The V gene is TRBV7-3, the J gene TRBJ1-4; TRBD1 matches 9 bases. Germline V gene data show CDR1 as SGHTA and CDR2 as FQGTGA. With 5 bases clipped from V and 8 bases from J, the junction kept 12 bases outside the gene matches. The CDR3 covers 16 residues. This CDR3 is CASSLGQGVNKEKLFF. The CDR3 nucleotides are TGTGCCAGCAGCCTGGGACAGGGAGTCAATAAGGAAAAACTGTTTTTT.

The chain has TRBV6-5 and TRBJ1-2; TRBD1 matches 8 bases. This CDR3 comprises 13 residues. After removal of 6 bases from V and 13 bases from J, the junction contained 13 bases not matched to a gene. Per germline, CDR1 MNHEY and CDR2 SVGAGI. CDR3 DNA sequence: TGTGCCAGCAGCCAAGGACAGGGATTGTCAAGCACCTTC. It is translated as CASSQGQGLSSTF.

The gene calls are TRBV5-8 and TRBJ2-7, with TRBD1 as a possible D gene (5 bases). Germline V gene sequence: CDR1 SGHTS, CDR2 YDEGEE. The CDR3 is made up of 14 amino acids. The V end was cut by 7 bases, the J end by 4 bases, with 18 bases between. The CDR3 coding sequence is TGTGCCAGCCAGGAGAAAGGGGAAAAGTACGAGCAGTACTTC. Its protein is CASQEKGEKYEQYF.

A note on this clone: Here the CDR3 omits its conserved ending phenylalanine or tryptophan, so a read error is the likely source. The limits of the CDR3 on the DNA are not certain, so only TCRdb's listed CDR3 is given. The CDR3 protein is CARSSDLQGRLNL. V and J are TRBV5-3 and TRBJ2-7; TRBD1, the table's D call, lacks a check against the DNA. TRBV5-3 is an ORF for which the function is uncertain. A total of 13 residues make up the CDR3, ends included.

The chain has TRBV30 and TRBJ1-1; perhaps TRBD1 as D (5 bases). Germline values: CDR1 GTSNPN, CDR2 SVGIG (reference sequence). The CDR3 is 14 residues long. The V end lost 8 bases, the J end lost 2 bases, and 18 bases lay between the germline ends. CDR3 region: CARGSDSLNTEAFF. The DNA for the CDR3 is TGTGCCCGGGGTTCCGACAGCCTTAACACTGAAGCTTTCTTT.

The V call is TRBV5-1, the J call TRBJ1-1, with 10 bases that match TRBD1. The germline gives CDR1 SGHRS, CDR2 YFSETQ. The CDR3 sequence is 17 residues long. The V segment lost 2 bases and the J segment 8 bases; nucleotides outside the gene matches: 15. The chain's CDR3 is CASSFFSLRGQGLEAFF. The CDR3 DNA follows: TGCGCCAGCAGCTTTTTTTCACTTCGGGGACAGGGGCTAGAAGCTTTCTTT.

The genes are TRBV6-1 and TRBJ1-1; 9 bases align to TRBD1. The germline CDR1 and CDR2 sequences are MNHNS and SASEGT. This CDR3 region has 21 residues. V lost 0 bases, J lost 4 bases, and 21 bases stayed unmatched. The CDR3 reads CASSEARDRVIVEVYGTEAFF. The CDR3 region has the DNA TGTGCCAGCAGTGAAGCGCGGGACAGGGTTATCGTAGAGGTTTATGGCACTGAAGCTTTCTTT.

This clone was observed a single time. CDR3 nucleotides: TGTGCCAGCAGTCCAATATCAGGGGAGGGCACTGAAGCTTTCTTT. This sequence encodes CASSPISGEGTEAFF. The chain links TRBV27 to TRBJ1-1; D might be TRBD1 (6 bases). This CDR3 region has 15 residues. The germline gives CDR1 MNHEY, CDR2 SMNVEV (reference sequence). V was pared by 5 bases and J by 4 bases, with 17 bases between.